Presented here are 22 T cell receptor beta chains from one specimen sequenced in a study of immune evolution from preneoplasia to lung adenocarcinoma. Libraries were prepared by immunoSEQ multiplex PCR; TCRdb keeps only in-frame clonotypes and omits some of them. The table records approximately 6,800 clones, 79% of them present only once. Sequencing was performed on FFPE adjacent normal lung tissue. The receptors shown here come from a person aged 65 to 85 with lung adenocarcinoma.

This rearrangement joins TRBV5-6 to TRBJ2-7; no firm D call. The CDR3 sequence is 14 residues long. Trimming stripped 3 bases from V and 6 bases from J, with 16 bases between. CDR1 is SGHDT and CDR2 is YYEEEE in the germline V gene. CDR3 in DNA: TGTGCCAGCAGCTCGCAAGCCCGGACGGGCGAGCAGTACTTC. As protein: CASSSQARTGEQYF.

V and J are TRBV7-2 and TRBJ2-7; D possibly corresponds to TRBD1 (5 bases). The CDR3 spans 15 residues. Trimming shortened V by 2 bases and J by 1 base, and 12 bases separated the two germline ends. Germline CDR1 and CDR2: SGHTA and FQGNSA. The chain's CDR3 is CASSLISTGSYEQYF. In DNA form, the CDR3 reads TGTGCCAGCAGCTTAATCAGTACAGGATCCTACGAGCAGTACTTC.

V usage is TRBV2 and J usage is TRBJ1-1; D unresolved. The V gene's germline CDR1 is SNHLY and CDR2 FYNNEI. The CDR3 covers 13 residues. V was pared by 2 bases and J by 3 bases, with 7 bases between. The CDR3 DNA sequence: TGTGCCAGCAGTGAACGGGTGTACACTGAAGCTTTCTTT. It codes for CASSERVYTEAFF.

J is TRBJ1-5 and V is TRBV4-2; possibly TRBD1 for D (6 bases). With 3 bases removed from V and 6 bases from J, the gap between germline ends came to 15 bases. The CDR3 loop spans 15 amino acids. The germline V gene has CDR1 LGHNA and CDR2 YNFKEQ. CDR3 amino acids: CASSQGGEGGQPQHF. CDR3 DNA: TGTGCCAGCAGCCAGGGGGGGGAGGGGGGTCAGCCCCAGCATTTT.

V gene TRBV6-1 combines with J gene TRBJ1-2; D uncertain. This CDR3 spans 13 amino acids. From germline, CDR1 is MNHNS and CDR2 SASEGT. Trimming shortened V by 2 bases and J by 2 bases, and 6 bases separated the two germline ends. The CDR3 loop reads CASSEQENYGYTF. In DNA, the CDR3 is TGTGCCAGCAGTGAACAGGAGAACTATGGCTACACCTTC.

The CDR3 DNA sequence: TGTGCCAGCAGTTTTCATTACGAGCAGTACTTC. It codes for CASSFHYEQYF. V is TRBV28 and J is TRBJ2-7, with D unclear. The V gene's germline CDR1 is MDHEN and CDR2 SYDVKM. Trimming took 3 bases from V and 4 from J, leaving 4 bases between them. The CDR3 is 11 residues long.

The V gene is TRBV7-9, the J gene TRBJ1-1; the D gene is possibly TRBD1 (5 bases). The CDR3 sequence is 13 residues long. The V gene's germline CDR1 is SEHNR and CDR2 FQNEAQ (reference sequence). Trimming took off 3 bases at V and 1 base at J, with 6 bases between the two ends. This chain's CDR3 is CASSFGANTEAFF. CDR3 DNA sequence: TGTGCCAGCAGCTTCGGGGCGAACACTGAAGCTTTCTTT.

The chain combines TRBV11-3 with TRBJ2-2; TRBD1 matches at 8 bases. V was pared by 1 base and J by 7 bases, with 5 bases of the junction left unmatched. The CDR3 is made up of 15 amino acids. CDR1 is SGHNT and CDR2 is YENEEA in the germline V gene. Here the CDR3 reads CASSLGRGRDGELFF. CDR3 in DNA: TGTGCCAGCAGCTTAGGCAGGGGGCGTGACGGGGAGCTGTTTTTT.

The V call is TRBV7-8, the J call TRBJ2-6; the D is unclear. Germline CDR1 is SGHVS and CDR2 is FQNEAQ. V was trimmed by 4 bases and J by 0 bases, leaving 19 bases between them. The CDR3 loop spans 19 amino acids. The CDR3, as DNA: TGTGCCAGCAGCTCATACTTAACGGCGCGCTACTCTGGGGCCAACGTCCTGACTTTC. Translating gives CASSSYLTARYSGANVLTF. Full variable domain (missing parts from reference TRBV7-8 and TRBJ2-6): GAGVSQSPRYKVAKRGQDVALRCDPISGHVSLFWYQQALGQGPEFLTYFQNEAQLDKSGLPSDRFFAERPEGSVSTLKIQRTQQEDSAVYLCASSSYLTARYSGANVLTFGAGSRLTVL.

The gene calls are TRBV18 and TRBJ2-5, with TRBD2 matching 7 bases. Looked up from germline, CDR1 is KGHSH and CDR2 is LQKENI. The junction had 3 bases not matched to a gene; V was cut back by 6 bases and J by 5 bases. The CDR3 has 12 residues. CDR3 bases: TGTGCCAGCTCGCCGACTAGCGAGACCCAGTACTTC. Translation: CASSPTSETQYF.

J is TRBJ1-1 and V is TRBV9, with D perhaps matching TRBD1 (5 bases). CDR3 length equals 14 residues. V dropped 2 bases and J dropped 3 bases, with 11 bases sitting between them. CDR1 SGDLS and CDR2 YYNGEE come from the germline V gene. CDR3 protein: CASSVGPGDTEAFF. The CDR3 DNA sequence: TGTGCCAGCAGCGTGGGACCGGGGGACACTGAAGCTTTCTTT.

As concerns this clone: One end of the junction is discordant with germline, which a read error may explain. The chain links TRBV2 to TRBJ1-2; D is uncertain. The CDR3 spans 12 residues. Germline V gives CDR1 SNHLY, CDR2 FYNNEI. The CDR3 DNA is TGTGCCAGCATCCAAGGGCGGGCCACGGGCCTCTTC. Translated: CASIQGRATGLF. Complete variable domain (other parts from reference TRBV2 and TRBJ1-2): EPEVTQTPSHQVTQMGQEVILRCVPISNHLYFYWYRQILGQKVEFLVSFYNNEISEKSEIFDDQFSVERPDGSNFTLKIRSTKLEDSAMYFCASIQGRATGLFGSGTRLTVV.

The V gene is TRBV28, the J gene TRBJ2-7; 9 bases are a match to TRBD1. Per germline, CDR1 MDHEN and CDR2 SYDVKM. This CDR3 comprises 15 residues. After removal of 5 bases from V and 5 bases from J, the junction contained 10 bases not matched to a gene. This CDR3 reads CASSQTGGRGNEQYF. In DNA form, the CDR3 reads TGTGCCAGCAGTCAAACAGGGGGCAGGGGAAACGAGCAGTACTTC.

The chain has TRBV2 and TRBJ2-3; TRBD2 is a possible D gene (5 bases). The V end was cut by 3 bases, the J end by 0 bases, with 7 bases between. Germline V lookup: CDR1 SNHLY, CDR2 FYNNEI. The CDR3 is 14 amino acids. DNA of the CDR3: TGTGCCAGCAGTGATCGGGGAAGCACAGATACGCAGTATTTT. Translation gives CASSDRGSTDTQYF.

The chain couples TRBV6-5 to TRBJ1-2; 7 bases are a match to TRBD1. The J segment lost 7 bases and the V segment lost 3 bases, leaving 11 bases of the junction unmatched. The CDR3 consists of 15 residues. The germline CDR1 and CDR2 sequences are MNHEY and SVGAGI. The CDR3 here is CASSYSRGRRGGYTF. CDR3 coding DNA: TGTGCCAGCAGTTATTCTAGGGGGCGCCGTGGTGGCTACACCTTC.

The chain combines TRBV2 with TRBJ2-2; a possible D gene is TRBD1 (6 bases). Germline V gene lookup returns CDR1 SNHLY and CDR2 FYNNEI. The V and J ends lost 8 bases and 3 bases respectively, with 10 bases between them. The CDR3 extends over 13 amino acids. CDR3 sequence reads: CASLGQHTGELFF. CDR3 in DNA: TGTGCCAGCCTAGGACAGCACACCGGGGAGCTGTTTTTT.

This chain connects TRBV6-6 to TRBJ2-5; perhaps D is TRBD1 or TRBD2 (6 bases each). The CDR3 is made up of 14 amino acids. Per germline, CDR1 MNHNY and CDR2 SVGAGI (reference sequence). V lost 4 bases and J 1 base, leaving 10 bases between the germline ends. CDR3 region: CASSLGGTQETQYF. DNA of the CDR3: TGTGCCAGCAGTTTAGGGGGGACCCAAGAGACCCAGTACTTC.

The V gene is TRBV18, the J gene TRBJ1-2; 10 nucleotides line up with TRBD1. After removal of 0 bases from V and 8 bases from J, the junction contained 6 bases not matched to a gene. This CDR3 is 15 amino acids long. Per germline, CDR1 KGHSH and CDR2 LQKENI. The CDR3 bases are TGTGCCAGCTCACCACCTCAGACAGGGGGCAGGGGCTACACCTTC. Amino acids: CASSPPQTGGRGYTF.

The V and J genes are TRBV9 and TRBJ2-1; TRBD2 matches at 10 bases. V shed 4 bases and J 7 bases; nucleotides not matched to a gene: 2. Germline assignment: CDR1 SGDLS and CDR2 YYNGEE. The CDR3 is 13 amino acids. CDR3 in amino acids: CASSLLAGNEQFF. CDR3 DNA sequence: TGTGCCAGCAGCCTACTAGCGGGAAATGAGCAGTTCTTC. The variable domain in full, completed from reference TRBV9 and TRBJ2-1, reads DSGVTQTPKHLITATGQRVTLRCSPRSGDLSVYWYQQSLDQGLQFLIQYYNGEERAKGNILERFSAQQFPDLHSELNLSSLELGDSALYFCASSLLAGNEQFFGPGTRLTVL.

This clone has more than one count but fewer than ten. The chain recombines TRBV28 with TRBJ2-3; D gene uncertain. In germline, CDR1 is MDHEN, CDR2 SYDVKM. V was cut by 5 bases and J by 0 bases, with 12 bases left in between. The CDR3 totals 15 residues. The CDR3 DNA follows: TGTGCCAGCAGTCGCAGCATTCCGAGCACAGATACGCAGTATTTT. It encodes CASSRSIPSTDTQYF.

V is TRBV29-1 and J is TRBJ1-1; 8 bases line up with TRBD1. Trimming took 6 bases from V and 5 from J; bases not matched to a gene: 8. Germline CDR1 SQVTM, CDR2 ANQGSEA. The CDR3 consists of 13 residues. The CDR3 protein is CSVQGTGGTEAFF. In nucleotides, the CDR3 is TGCAGCGTCCAAGGAACAGGGGGGACTGAAGCTTTCTTT.

The CDR3 nucleotides read TGTGCCAGCAGCGGAACTAGCGGGGGGTTAAATGAGCAGTTCTTC. As protein: CASSGTSGGLNEQFF. The J gene is TRBJ2-1, the V gene TRBV9; TRBD2 matches at 12 bases. In germline, CDR1 is SGDLS, CDR2 YYNGEE. Trimming removed 3 bases from V and 7 bases from J; junction bases left unmatched: 5. The CDR3 sequence is 15 residues long.